The sample holds one count of the clone carrying this TCR beta chain. The target antigen is unknown. After expansion with viral peptide pools in the ViraFEST assay, antigen-specific CD4+ T cells were sequenced. Upon completion of around 9 days in culture, CD4+ T cells were isolated. Vaccinees lacked prior SARS-CoV-2 infection and tested negative for nucleocapsid antibodies. Cultivation was performed at around 2 million PBMC per well with 10 IU/ml IL-2 and roughly 9.9 ug/ml peptides added. Produced via immunoSEQ multiplex PCR; TCRdb's table is partial and in-frame only. The table shows 40,000 to 45,000 clones, with around three quarters occurring only once. This sample was taken from a study of vaccination effects on CD4 cells after COVID-19. General study results and limits: The study, lacking early post-infection timepoints, had few convalescent patients. Both infection-induced and vaccine-induced clones contracted markedly at late post-vaccination timepoints.

This CDR3 is 14 amino acids long. CDR1 SQVTM and CDR2 ANQGSEA come from the germline V gene. V shed 4 bases and J 3 bases; nucleotides not matched to a gene: 6. The sample was CD4+ T cells from PBMCs cultured with SARS-CoV-2 spike peptides, taken before COVID-19 vaccination. This receptor was obtained from a human donor who received a COVID-19 vaccine. The J gene is TRBJ2-1, the V gene TRBV29-1; TRBD1 matches at 7 bases. The CDR3 coding sequence is TGCAGCGTTGTCGGGACAGTCAACTACAATGAGCAGTTCTTC. Translating gives CSVVGTVNYNEQFF.